Listed below are T cell receptor beta chains from one sample, sequenced in a study of identical twins. MiXCR was run by TCRdb on the 5' RACE reads, yielding one entry per CDR3 protein. The table includes 450,000 or so distinct CDR3 sequences, over 11% detected once. The sample also formed part of further work on yellow fever vaccine responses in identical twins.

Specimen: CD4+ T cells sorted from blood. The receptors shown here come from a woman aged 18-35 years in good health. CDR3s leave out the opening cysteine and the closing phenylalanine or tryptophan. Each record gives: clone size, V gene, CDR3 length, J gene, CDR3 protein. Expanded clones are given a class, and other clones once, few, many or no size at all.

>many|TRBV5-1|11|TRBJ2-3
ASSLGWQGRKY
>few|TRBV4-1|12|TRBJ2-3
ASSQDLQPDTQY
>many|TRBV20-1|13|TRBJ2-7
SARDEAGSLYEQY
>.|TRBV12-3/TRBV12-4|12|TRBJ2-3
ASSLGTLTDTQY
>few|TRBV20-1|13|TRBJ2-1
SADGLAGGTDEQF
>.|TRBV10-3|13|TRBJ2-5
AISESAGTQETQY
>.|TRBV7-1|11|TRBJ1-1
ASSSRGPPPAF
>few|TRBV3-1|9|TRBJ2-5
ASGFKETQY
>.|TRBV7-9|14|TRBJ2-2
ASSFRLASNTGELF
>few|TRBV7-3|11|TRBJ2-1
ASSRDRVGEQF
>few|TRBV12-3/TRBV12-4|14|TRBJ2-5
ASRAISGSYQETQY
>few|TRBV5-1|11|TRBJ1-2
ASSLQDPRGYT
>.|TRBV10-3|12|TRBJ1-4
AISVVQHLGKLF